The 17 T cell receptor beta chains given below trace back to one sample, sequenced in a study of T cells in localized non-small cell lung cancer. Sequenced by immunoSEQ multiplex PCR; TCRdb stores in-frame clones only, minus some. Of tens of thousands of clones listed, 65% to 90% are singletons. Sample: PBMCs, taken before any cancer treatment. All receptors derive from a man aged 40 to 69 with stage II lung adenocarcinoma.

J is TRBJ2-5 and V is TRBV19; TRBD1 agrees at 9 bases. V was clipped by 5 bases and J by 5 bases; unmatched bases: 3. CDR3 length: 13 residues. CDR1 and CDR2 (germline): LNHDA, SQIVND (reference sequence). CDR3 DNA: TGTGCCAGTAGTGGACAGGGGAGGGAGACCCAGTACTTC. Amino acid sequence: CASSGQGRETQYF.

The chain joins TRBV10-3 to TRBJ2-3; no definite D call. Germline-derived CDR1 and CDR2 are ENHRY and SYGVKD. This CDR3 has 14 amino acids. Trimming cost V 5 bases and J 2 bases, with 11 bases left between them. CDR3 DNA: TGTGCCATCAGTTTGGACGGGTTCACAGATACGCAGTATTTT. Translation gives CAISLDGFTDTQYF.

This clone was observed a single time. The chain employs TRBV5-6 and TRBJ2-1; the D gene is possibly TRBD1 (6 bases). Germline assignment: CDR1 SGHDT and CDR2 YYEEEE. The CDR3 spans 13 residues. The V gene lost 4 bases and the J gene lost 5 bases, with 10 bases spanning the gap. CDR3 residues: CASSPGHNNEQFF. In nucleotides, the CDR3 is TGTGCCAGCAGCCCGGGACACAACAATGAGCAGTTCTTC.

This chain connects TRBV27 to TRBJ2-7, with D possibly called TRBD1 or TRBD2 (5 bases each). Trimming stripped 5 bases from V and 3 bases from J, with 17 bases between. This CDR3 has 15 amino acids. The germline gives CDR1 MNHEY, CDR2 SMNVEV (reference sequence). Here the CDR3 DNA reads TGTGCCAGCAGTCTCGGGGCCGTGACGAGCTACGAGCAGTACTTC. This codes for CASSLGAVTSYEQYF.

The gene calls are TRBV5-4 and TRBJ2-6; no firm D call. CDR3 length: 17 amino acids. V lost 4 bases to trimming and J lost 3 bases, with 17 bases between them. Germline CDR1 reads SGHNT; CDR2 reads YYREEE (reference sequence). The CDR3 here is CASSQVGSGGGANVLTF. In DNA form, the CDR3 reads TGTGCCAGCAGCCAAGTAGGGTCAGGCGGTGGGGCCAACGTCCTGACTTTC.

The V gene is TRBV7-8, the J gene TRBJ1-2; possibly TRBD1 for D (5 bases). Germline loops: CDR1 SGHVS, CDR2 FQNEAQ. The CDR3 is 14 residues long. V gave up 4 bases and J gave up 2 bases, with 11 bases separating them. The CDR3 here is CASSSTGGNYGYTF. The DNA of the CDR3 is TGTGCCAGCAGCTCTACAGGAGGAAACTATGGCTACACCTTC.

The V gene is TRBV5-1, the J gene TRBJ2-2, with 11 bases that match TRBD2. Germline V gene data show CDR1 as SGHRS and CDR2 as YFSETQ. This CDR3 contains 16 residues. The ends lost 4 bases at V and 5 bases at J; junction bases unmatched: 7. The CDR3 DNA is TGCGCCAGCAGCCCTTCTAGCGGGGGGAGAACCGGGGAGCTGTTTTTT. This translates into CASSPSSGGRTGELFF.

The V call is TRBV5-1, the J call TRBJ2-2; the match to TRBD2 covers 8 bases. V lost 4 bases and J lost 7; bases outside the gene matches: 6. Looked up from germline, CDR1 is SGHRS and CDR2 is YFSETQ. The CDR3 spans 14 residues. CDR3 sequence (DNA): TGCGCCAGCAGCCTCGGGAGGGCCCGCGGGGAGCTGTTTTTT. As protein: CASSLGRARGELFF.

V and J are TRBV5-4 and TRBJ2-7; 11 bases line up with TRBD1. There are 16 residues in the CDR3. The germline gives CDR1 SGHNT, CDR2 YYREEE (reference sequence). J lost 6 bases, V lost 2 bases, and 10 bases had no gene match. The CDR3: CASSFGVAGTGGEQYF. DNA of the CDR3: TGTGCCAGCAGCTTCGGGGTCGCCGGGACAGGGGGCGAGCAGTACTTC.

This sequence joins TRBV7-3 and TRBJ1-3; 7 nucleotides match TRBD1. CDR3 length: 16 amino acids. The germline CDR1 and CDR2 sequences are SGHTA and FQGTGA. The junction had 6 bases not matched to a gene; V was cut back by 4 bases and J by 0 bases. Here the CDR3 DNA reads TGTGCCAGCAGCTCGACAGGGCTTCTCTCTGGAAACACCATATATTTT. This codes for CASSSTGLLSGNTIYF. The whole variable domain, filled in from reference TRBV7-3 and TRBJ1-3, reads GAGVSQTPSNKVTEKGKYVELRCDPISGHTALYWYRQSLGQGPEFLIYFQGTGAADDSGLPNDRFFAVRPEGSVSTLKIQRTERGDSAVYLCASSSTGLLSGNTIYFGEGSWLTVV.

The rearrangement joins TRBV10-3 to TRBJ1-3, with 7 bases that match TRBD1. V lost 10 bases to trimming and J lost 2 bases; unmatched junction nucleotides: 11. This CDR3 region has 15 residues. Per germline, CDR1 ENHRY and CDR2 SYGVKD. CDR3 protein: CASATGAVTGNTIYF. CDR3 bases: TGTGCCAGCGCTACAGGGGCCGTCACTGGAAACACCATATATTTT.

The chain uses TRBV18 and TRBJ1-4, with 8 bases matching TRBD1. Looked up from germline, CDR1 is KGHSH and CDR2 is LQKENI. This CDR3 comprises 14 residues. The junction had 4 bases not matched to a gene; V was cut back by 3 bases and J by 7 bases. The CDR3 here is CASSPRTGREKLFF. CDR3 DNA sequence: TGTGCCAGCTCACCGAGGACAGGGCGTGAAAAACTGTTTTTT.

In its sample, this clone was seen once. This chain joins TRBV18 and TRBJ2-1; 9 bases agree with TRBD2. The V segment lost 6 bases and the J segment 9 bases; nucleotides outside the gene matches: 6. The CDR3 loop spans 13 amino acids. Germline CDR1 reads KGHSH; CDR2 reads LQKENI. The CDR3 region is CASSEGGRGEQFF. CDR3 coding DNA: TGTGCCAGCTCCGAGGGCGGGAGGGGTGAGCAGTTCTTC. Together with reference TRBV18 and TRBJ2-1, the CDR3 gives the full variable domain: NAGVMQNPRHLVRRRGQEARLRCSPMKGHSHVYWYRQLPEEGLKFMVYLQKENIIDESGMPKERFSAEFPKEGPSILRIQQVVRGDSAAYFCASSEGGRGEQFFGPGTRLTVL.

This clone was observed a single time. The genes are TRBV6-6 and TRBJ2-7, with 7 nucleotides matching TRBD1. The CDR3 totals 15 residues. Losses at the gene ends were 1 base for V and 0 bases for J; bases not matched to a gene: 3. Germline V gene data show CDR1 as MNHNY and CDR2 as SVGAGI (reference sequence). CDR3 amino acids: CASSYYSGGSYEQYF. The DNA for the CDR3 is TGTGCCAGCAGTTACTATTCAGGGGGCTCCTACGAGCAGTACTTC.

The chain joins TRBV2 to TRBJ1-1; D possibly corresponds to TRBD1 (5 bases). Trimming took 7 bases from V and 4 from J, leaving 16 bases between them. The CDR3 totals 14 residues. Per germline, CDR1 SNHLY and CDR2 FYNNEI. CDR3 in DNA: TGTGCCAGCAAGCTCCTACCTGGGGGCACTGAAGCTTTCTTT. Residues: CASKLLPGGTEAFF. Drawing the rest from reference TRBV2 and TRBJ1-1, the complete variable domain is EPEVTQTPSHQVTQMGQEVILRCVPISNHLYFYWYRQILGQKVEFLVSFYNNEISEKSEIFDDQFSVERPDGSNFTLKIRSTKLEDSAMYFCASKLLPGGTEAFFGQGTRLTVV.

The chain joins TRBV7-9 to TRBJ2-7, with D possibly being TRBD1 or TRBD2 (5 bases each). Trimming removed 1 base at V and 3 bases at J, with 22 bases between. CDR3 length equals 18 residues. Germline CDR1 SEHNR, CDR2 FQNEAQ (reference sequence). In nucleotides, the CDR3 is TGTGCCAGCAGCTTAGTAAGGGGCGTGGAAGGGACCTTCTACGAGCAGTACTTC. Protein: CASSLVRGVEGTFYEQYF.

The sample holds one count of this clone. This chain connects TRBV7-9 to TRBJ1-5, with 7 bases aligning to TRBD1. There are 14 residues in the CDR3. Unmatched junction bases numbered 4, after V lost 5 bases and J lost 3 bases. Per germline, CDR1 SEHNR and CDR2 FQNEAQ (reference sequence). The CDR3: CASSPGTANQPQHF. In DNA, the CDR3 is TGTGCCAGCAGCCCCGGGACAGCCAATCAGCCCCAGCATTTT.